This T cell receptor (beta chain) was recorded in a study of blood T cell repertoires in COVID-19. The overall study: Researchers got acute and convalescent COVID-19 samples from the United States, Italy and Spain. PBMCs, B-cell-depleted T cells, or T cells were the source of the cDNA or gDNA that made up the material.

V gave up 0 bases and J gave up 2 bases, with 10 bases separating them. This CDR3 has 15 residues. Germline V CDR1 and CDR2: SGHAT, FQNNGV. Per the authors' pipeline: Cell counts per sample came from amplifying reference gene primers. Some clones are missing from TCRdb's copy, which holds only in-frame ones; the method was immunoSEQ multiplex PCR. The V and J calls and the clone size are those of that table, but D and trimming were determined from the DNA. The data show a few hundred thousand clones, with 80% to 85% seen just once and 15% to 20% held by the top ten. This receptor was obtained from a woman older than 75 with active or convalescent COVID-19. The material sequenced was peripheral blood. This chain links TRBV11-2 with TRBJ2-5; a weak D match, TRBD1 (5 bases). The CDR3 DNA sequence: TGTGCCAGCAGCTTAGAGGGCAGGACACAAGAGACCCAGTACTTC. Translated, it gives CASSLEGRTQETQYF.